The rows below give T cell receptor beta chains drawn from one sample of a study of shared clonotypes between healthy human individuals. Repertoires were generated with immunoSEQ multiplex PCR, while TCRdb's copy carries only in-frame clones and drops some. The sample records around 2.1 million clones, approximately 94% being singletons. The sequenced material came from naive CD8+ T cells from PBMCs. The receptors derive from a man aged 18 to 29 in good health. Some clones in this sample may be carry-over from other donors' samples. Each CDR3 is given with its conserved first and last residue. The order of the fields is D gene, J gene, clone size, V gene, CDR3 protein, CDR3 DNA. D genes are given only for firm matches. Expanded clones get a size class; other rows say once, few or many, or leave the size out.

D: NA; J: TRBJ1-4; size: NA; V: TRBV13; CDR3: CASSNVRDEKLFF; DNA: TGTGCCAGCAGCAACGTGCGGGACGAAAAACTGTTTTTT
D: NA; J: TRBJ2-7; size: NA; V: TRBV9; CDR3: CASSVGGRGNEQYF; DNA: TGTGCCAGCAGCGTAGGGGGCCGGGGGAACGAGCAGTACTTC
D: NA; J: TRBJ1-1; size: NA; V: TRBV9; CDR3: CASSDDSPERYTEAFF; DNA: TGTGCCAGCAGCGACGACAGCCCTGAGAGGTACACTGAAGCTTTCTTT
D: TRBD1; J: TRBJ2-7; size: NA; V: TRBV14; CDR3: CASSQPGTGTYEQYF; DNA: TGTGCCAGCAGCCAACCCGGGACAGGAACCTACGAGCAGTACTTC
D: TRBD2; J: TRBJ2-7; size: NA; V: TRBV7-9; CDR3: CASSDGLAGVEEQYF; DNA: TGTGCCAGCAGCGACGGGCTAGCGGGAGTTGAAGAGCAGTACTTC
D: NA; J: TRBJ1-1; size: once; V: TRBV27; CDR3: CASSLLRSRVTEAFF; DNA: TGTGCCAGCAGTTTATTGCGCTCCCGGGTTACTGAAGCTTTCTTT
D: TRBD2; J: TRBJ2-7; size: NA; V: TRBV19; CDR3: CASSPRGVSQVYNYEQYF; DNA: TGTGCCAGTAGCCCTCGGGGGGTCTCCCAGGTCTATAACTACGAGCAGTACTTC
D: TRBD1; J: TRBJ2-1; size: NA; V: TRBV4-1; CDR3: CASSGGQVKFNEQFF; DNA: TGCGCCAGCAGCGGGGGACAGGTAAAGTTCAATGAGCAGTTCTTC
D: TRBD1; J: TRBJ2-1; size: NA; V: TRBV14; CDR3: CASSQRGDRGNEQFF; DNA: TGTGCCAGCAGCCAACGGGGGGACAGGGGGAATGAGCAGTTCTTC
D: TRBD2; J: TRBJ2-1; size: NA; V: TRBV7-9; CDR3: CASRPGGYIEQFF; DNA: TGTGCCAGCAGGCCGGGGGGGTACATTGAGCAGTTCTTC
D: NA; J: TRBJ2-7; size: NA; V: TRBV10-3; CDR3: CAISGPLSYEQYF; DNA: TGTGCCATCAGTGGGCCGCTTAGCTACGAGCAGTACTTC
D: NA; J: TRBJ1-1; size: NA; V: TRBV7-2; CDR3: CASSLGGPSTEAFF; DNA: TGTGCCAGCAGCTTAGGAGGCCCTAGCACTGAAGCTTTCTTT
D: TRBD1; J: TRBJ2-7; size: NA; V: TRBV27; CDR3: CASSLSSGDRGLYEQYF; DNA: TGTGCCAGCAGTTTATCGTCCGGGGACAGGGGGTTGTACGAGCAGTACTTC
D: NA; J: TRBJ2-3; size: NA; V: TRBV5-1; CDR3: CASSWISGGGTDTQYF; DNA: TGCGCCAGCAGCTGGATCAGTGGGGGCGGCACAGATACGCAGTATTTT
D: NA; J: TRBJ2-7; size: NA; V: TRBV28; CDR3: CASSAWGTYEQYF; DNA: TGTGCCAGCAGCGCATGGGGGACGTACGAGCAGTACTTC
D: NA; J: TRBJ1-5; size: NA; V: TRBV15; CDR3: CATSRDIGGDQPQHF; DNA: TGTGCCACCAGCAGAGATATTGGGGGGGACCAGCCCCAGCATTTT
D: NA; J: TRBJ1-5; size: NA; V: TRBV2; CDR3: CASSEVGWPQHF; DNA: TGTGCCAGCAGTGAAGTAGGTTGGCCCCAGCATTTT
D: NA; J: TRBJ2-7; size: NA; V: TRBV7-3; CDR3: CASSSFGGYEQYF; DNA: TGTGCCAGCAGCTCATTTGGAGGATACGAGCAGTACTTC
D: NA; J: TRBJ2-5; size: once; V: TRBV11-2; CDR3: CASSPSRRFQETQYF; DNA: TGTGCCAGCAGCCCCTCTAGGAGGTTCCAAGAGACCCAGTACTTC
D: NA; J: TRBJ2-1; size: NA; V: TRBV15; CDR3: CATSRTPGREQFF; DNA: TGTGCCACCAGCCGTACGCCGGGACGAGAGCAGTTCTTC
D: NA; J: TRBJ2-3; size: NA; V: TRBV29-1; CDR3: CSGGAVRTTDTQYF; DNA: TGCAGCGGTGGGGCGGTCCGAACCACAGATACGCAGTATTTT
D: NA; J: TRBJ1-2; size: NA; V: TRBV29-1; CDR3: CSVGGENYGYTF; DNA: TGCAGCGTTGGTGGTGAAAACTATGGCTACACCTTC
D: NA; J: TRBJ2-1; size: NA; V: TRBV6-5; CDR3: CASSYSSLWDEQFF; DNA: TGTGCCAGCAGTTACTCTTCTCTCTGGGATGAGCAGTTCTTC
D: NA; J: TRBJ2-7; size: NA; V: TRBV18; CDR3: CASSPSAVTSYEQYF; DNA: TGTGCCAGCTCACCATCGGCGGTTACCTCCTACGAGCAGTACTTC
D: TRBD2; J: TRBJ2-3; size: NA; V: TRBV11-2; CDR3: CASSHLAGVTDTQYF; DNA: TGTGCCAGCAGCCATCTAGCGGGAGTTACAGATACGCAGTATTTT
D: NA; J: TRBJ2-3; size: NA; V: TRBV5-1; CDR3: CASSLARTTSTDTQYF; DNA: TGCGCCAGCAGCTTGGCGAGGACCACTAGCACAGATACGCAGTATTTT
D: NA; J: TRBJ1-1; size: NA; V: TRBV11-2; CDR3: CASSYWTRPPNTEAFF; DNA: TGTGCCAGCAGCTATTGGACCCGCCCCCCGAACACTGAAGCTTTCTTT
D: NA; J: TRBJ1-1; size: once; V: TRBV7-9; CDR3: CASSSTGTLNTEAFF; DNA: TGTGCCAGCAGCTCAACCGGGACGCTTAACACTGAAGCTTTCTTT
D: TRBD2; J: TRBJ2-7; size: NA; V: TRBV7-2; CDR3: CASSLGKWDYPSSYEQYF; DNA: TGTGCCAGCAGCTTAGGAAAGTGGGACTACCCAAGCTCCTACGAGCAGTACTTC
D: NA; J: TRBJ2-7; size: NA; V: TRBV11-2; CDR3: CASSGNEGVQYF; DNA: TGTGCCAGCAGCGGAAACGAAGGCGTGCAGTACTTC
D: TRBD1; J: TRBJ1-4; size: NA; V: TRBV7-6; CDR3: CASGQDNHPSNEKLFF; DNA: TGTGCCAGCGGACAGGATAATCACCCCTCCAATGAAAAACTGTTTTTT
D: NA; J: TRBJ2-7; size: once; V: TRBV19; CDR3: CASSSGEQYF; DNA: TGTGCCAGTAGTAGTGGCGAGCAGTACTTC
D: TRBD1; J: TRBJ1-1; size: NA; V: TRBV4-3; CDR3: CASSQDRATNTEAFF; DNA: TGCGCCAGCAGCCAGGACAGGGCCACGAACACTGAAGCTTTCTTT
D: NA; J: TRBJ2-1; size: NA; V: TRBV9; CDR3: CASSRGGVYNEQFF; DNA: TGTGCCAGCTCCCGCGGGGGCGTATACAATGAGCAGTTCTTC
D: NA; J: TRBJ2-7; size: NA; V: TRBV19; CDR3: CATGLGSAYEQYF; DNA: TGTGCCACTGGGCTGGGGTCGGCCTACGAGCAGTACTTC
D: TRBD1; J: TRBJ2-2; size: once; V: TRBV28; CDR3: CASSLDRDTGELFF; DNA: TGTGCCAGCAGTTTAGACAGGGACACCGGGGAGCTGTTTTTT
D: NA; J: TRBJ2-3; size: NA; V: TRBV19; CDR3: CASSIGDGTDTQYF; DNA: TGTGCCAGTAGTATAGGAGACGGCACAGATACGCAGTATTTT
D: NA; J: TRBJ2-1; size: NA; V: TRBV5-1; CDR3: CASSDFMGNEQFF; DNA: TGCGCCAGCAGTGACTTTATGGGCAATGAGCAGTTCTTC
D: NA; J: TRBJ1-1; size: NA; V: TRBV19; CDR3: CASSKSGRRAFF; DNA: TGTGCCAGTAGTAAATCCGGGAGAAGGGCTTTCTTT
D: NA; J: TRBJ2-7; size: NA; V: TRBV28; CDR3: CASSLDSHEQYF; DNA: TGTGCCAGCAGTTTAGACAGTCACGAGCAGTACTTC
D: TRBD2; J: TRBJ2-3; size: NA; V: TRBV27; CDR3: CASSSRLAGDTQYF; DNA: TGTGCCAGCAGTTCGCGACTAGCGGGAGATACGCAGTATTTT
D: NA; J: TRBJ2-5; size: NA; V: TRBV27; CDR3: CASSLNRGETQYF; DNA: TGTGCCAGCAGTTTAAACCGGGGAGAGACCCAGTACTTC
D: TRBD1; J: TRBJ1-3; size: once; V: TRBV5-6; CDR3: CASSDGRGLGNTIYF; DNA: TGTGCCAGCAGCGACGGCAGGGGGCTTGGAAACACCATATATTTT
D: TRBD1; J: TRBJ1-3; size: NA; V: TRBV7-9; CDR3: CASSPPQGEGSGNTIYF; DNA: TGTGCCAGCAGCCCCCCTCAGGGGGAGGGCTCTGGAAACACCATATATTTT
D: TRBD2; J: TRBJ2-3; size: NA; V: TRBV27; CDR3: CASSKAGGRTDTQYF; DNA: TGTGCCAGCAGTAAAGCGGGAGGACGCACAGATACGCAGTATTTT
D: TRBD2; J: TRBJ2-7; size: NA; V: TRBV28; CDR3: CASSLQLAGAVSYEQYF; DNA: TGTGCCAGCAGTTTACAACTAGCGGGAGCCGTGTCCTACGAGCAGTACTTC
D: NA; J: TRBJ2-7; size: NA; V: TRBV5-6; CDR3: CASSWAGGEQYF; DNA: TGTGCCAGCAGCTGGGCAGGAGGCGAGCAGTACTTC
D: TRBD1; J: TRBJ2-7; size: NA; V: TRBV2; CDR3: CASSENSRTGGYEQYF; DNA: TGTGCCAGCAGTGAAAATTCAAGGACAGGGGGCTACGAGCAGTACTTC
D: NA; J: TRBJ1-5; size: NA; V: TRBV27; CDR3: CASSLNVRSQPQHF; DNA: TGTGCCAGCAGTTTGAATGTGAGGAGTCAGCCCCAGCATTTT
D: TRBD1; J: TRBJ2-7; size: NA; V: TRBV7-9; CDR3: CASSLAGGDYEQYF; DNA: TGTGCCAGCAGCTTAGCAGGGGGCGACTACGAGCAGTACTTC
D: NA; J: TRBJ2-5; size: NA; V: TRBV5-1; CDR3: CASSSGYGERETQYF; DNA: TGCGCCAGCAGCTCAGGATATGGGGAGCGGGAGACCCAGTACTTC
D: TRBD2; J: TRBJ2-1; size: NA; V: TRBV6-5; CDR3: CASVAGPSSYNEQFF; DNA: TGTGCCAGCGTAGCGGGGCCGAGCTCCTACAATGAGCAGTTCTTC
D: TRBD1; J: TRBJ1-3; size: NA; V: TRBV5-4; CDR3: CASSSPRTGENTIYF; DNA: TGTGCCAGCAGCTCCCCACGGACAGGGGAAAACACCATATATTTT
D: NA; J: TRBJ2-7; size: once; V: TRBV4-3; CDR3: CASSQLSDGSYEQYF; DNA: TGCGCCAGCAGCCAACTAAGTGACGGGTCCTACGAGCAGTACTTC